A selection of T cell receptor beta chains follows, all from one sample in a study of T cells in tuberculosis. Here immunoSEQ multiplex PCR was the method, and the copy in TCRdb shows in-frame clones only, minus some. The sample contains about 58,000 clones, around 90% of which appear only once. The sequenced material came from CD1b-GMM tetramer-negative cells sorted from PBMCs. The receptors were sampled from an adult woman with latent tuberculosis. CDR3s include the opening cysteine and the closing phenylalanine or tryptophan.

v_call cdr3_aa
TRBV28 CASSRAGGSSYEQYF
TRBV28 CASETLAGEDHNTQYF
TRBV19 CASSIGSSLRGDTQYF
TRBV5-1 CASSTDPGTARGLFF
TRBV5-8 CASSSGRFVYEQYF
TRBV6-5 CASSEGQNNSPLHF
TRBV7-9 CASSFENGEAFF
TRBV6-5 CASKSRGDEKLFF
TRBV5-6 CASSLIGRSTDTQYF
TRBV7-8 CASSPIGQGSGGANVLTF